What follows are 30 T cell receptor beta chains derived from one specimen sequenced in a study of T cells in Graves' hyperthyroidism and ophthalmopathy. What was amplified from RNA transcripts were TCR beta CDR3 regions. An initial round of RT-PCR targeting the TCR CDR3 relied on the HTBI primer set. Via MiXCR, TCRdb re-called the multiplex PCR reads, giving one row per CDR3 protein. The table has around 560,000 distinct CDR3 sequences, 16% seen once; the top ten hold 15% to 20%. The specimen sequenced was blood. Receptors were obtained from a woman aged 18-35 years with Graves' hyperthyroidism.

This clonotype was seen many times. V is TRBV11-3 and J is TRBJ1-4; 7 nucleotides agree with TRBD1. The junction had 9 bases not matched to a gene; V was cut back by 6 bases and J by 5 bases. The V gene's germline CDR1 is SGHNT and CDR2 YENEEA. The CDR3 runs 15 residues. The CDR3 DNA follows: TGTGCCAGCAGTTTCCTTGGGACAGTCAATGAAAAACTGTTTTTT. Translation: CASSFLGTVNEKLFF. Drawing the rest from reference TRBV11-3 and TRBJ1-4, the complete variable domain is EAGVVQSPRYKIIEKKQPVAFWCNPISGHNTLYWYLQNLGQGPELLIRYENEEAVDDSQLPKDRFSAERLKGVDSTLKIQPAELGDSAVYLCASSFLGTVNEKLFFGSGTQLSVL.

This clonotype has ten or more counts. This rearrangement joins TRBV12-3 or TRBV12-4 to TRBJ2-5, with D unclear. The CDR3 length is 13 residues. The V gene lost 3 bases and the J gene lost 5 bases, with 10 bases spanning the gap. The CDR3 coding sequence is TGTGCCAGCAGTTTCGGGCCCAAGGAGACCCAGTACTTC. Encoded protein: CASSFGPKETQYF.

This clonotype was found a few times. This chain links TRBV14 with TRBJ2-5; possibly TRBD2 for D (6 bases). V was shortened by 3 bases and J by 5 bases, with 19 bases between the two germline ends. There are 16 residues in the CDR3. Looked up from germline, CDR1 is SGHDN and CDR2 is FVKESK. CDR3 sequence reads: CASSHLPVGSLETQYF. CDR3 nucleotides: TGTGCCAGCAGCCACCTCCCGGTCGGGAGCTTGGAGACCCAGTACTTC.

In this sample, this clonotype turned up many times. V usage is TRBV6-2 or TRBV6-3 and J usage is TRBJ1-5; D perhaps matches TRBD1 (5 bases). Trimming pared 6 bases from V and 6 bases from J, leaving 12 bases between. The CDR3 consists of 13 residues. Germline CDR1 reads MNHEY; CDR2 reads SVGEGT. This CDR3 is CASSRDHGQPQHF. The CDR3 DNA reads TGTGCCAGCAGCCGGGACCACGGTCAGCCCCAGCATTTT.

This clonotype came up many times. The gene calls are TRBV12-3 or TRBV12-4 and TRBJ2-5; either TRBD1 or TRBD2 may supply D (5 bases each). Trimming took off 3 bases at V and 7 bases at J, with 21 bases between the two ends. This CDR3 spans 16 amino acids. The DNA for the CDR3 is TGTGCCAGCAGTTTTGTGCCCCCGGGACCTTCAGGGACCCAGTACTTC. Protein product: CASSFVPPGPSGTQYF.

This clonotype was seen only a few times. The V gene is TRBV6-1, the J gene TRBJ2-2; 13 positions agree with TRBD2. The germline gives CDR1 MNHNS, CDR2 SASEGT. The CDR3 loop spans 17 amino acids. V lost 3 bases, J lost 4 bases, and 5 bases stayed unmatched. Written as DNA, the CDR3 is TGTGCCAGCAGTGACCCACTAGCGGGGGGGCGCACCGGGGAGCTGTTTTTT. This encodes CASSDPLAGGRTGELFF.

This clonotype was detected ten times or more. The chain employs TRBV20-1 and TRBJ2-1; 11 bases map to TRBD2. The CDR3 is 14 amino acids. V lost 6 bases and J lost 6; bases outside the gene matches: 7. Germline V gene data show CDR1 as DFQATT and CDR2 as SNEGSKA (reference sequence). The CDR3 sequence is CSAHDSGGANEQFF. The CDR3, as DNA: TGCAGTGCACACGATAGCGGGGGGGCCAATGAGCAGTTCTTC.

This clonotype was detected ten times or more. The V call is TRBV3-1, the J call TRBJ1-1, with no clear D. CDR3 length equals 13 residues. Germline V CDR1 and CDR2: LGHDT, YNNKEL (reference sequence). V shed 1 base and J shed 6 bases, with 9 bases lying between them. The CDR3 region is CASSQGGTPEAFF. The DNA for the CDR3 is TGTGCCAGCAGCCAAGGGGGTACCCCTGAAGCTTTCTTT.

This clonotype was counted a few times. The chain's CDR3 is CATITGGGGYTF. CDR3 nucleotide sequence: TGTGCTACCATAACAGGGGGAGGAGGCTACACCTTC. The chain is built from TRBV19 and TRBJ1-2; 8 positions agree with TRBD1. Germline CDR1 is LNHDA and CDR2 is SQIVND (reference sequence). The CDR3 runs 12 residues.

The CDR3 spells CASRPGLAHEQFF. Here the CDR3 DNA reads TGTGCCAGTAGGCCGGGACTAGCCCATGAGCAGTTCTTC. V usage is TRBV12-3 or TRBV12-4 and J usage is TRBJ2-1; 9 bases align to TRBD2. The CDR3 is 13 residues long. V shed 9 bases, J shed 8 bases, and the junction held 8 bases outside the gene matches.

The genes are TRBV27 and TRBJ1-1; 7 nucleotides line up with TRBD1. Germline CDR1 is MNHEY and CDR2 is SMNVEV (reference sequence). Unmatched junction bases numbered 22, after V lost 6 bases and J lost 0 bases. This CDR3 is built from 20 residues. CDR3 DNA sequence: TGTGCCAGCAGCCTTGGGGTCCTTAACCGGGACAGAACCTTGAACACTGAAGCTTTCTTT. Its translation: CASSLGVLNRDRTLNTEAFF.

Note on this clonotype: One end of the junction fails to match germline, which may point to a read error. The chain recombines TRBV10-3 with TRBJ2-7; D tentatively fits TRBD1 or TRBD2 (5 bases each). The germline V gene encodes CDR1 ENHRY and CDR2 SYGVKD. The CDR3 sequence is 14 residues long. The CDR3 protein is CAISSGTEAYEQHF. CDR3 coding DNA: TGTGCCATCAGCTCCGGGACGGAAGCCTACGAGCAGCACTTC.

About this clonotype: This may stem from a read error, because a much larger clone lies one nucleotide away. Because it lacks the conserved phenylalanine or tryptophan at the end, this CDR3 is likely a read error. V usage is TRBV27 and J usage is TRBJ1-1; tentative D call: TRBD1 (6 bases). Per germline, CDR1 MNHEY and CDR2 SMNVEV (reference sequence). There are 13 residues in the CDR3. The ends were cut back, 5 bases at V and 4 bases at J, with 11 bases in the middle. The CDR3 sequence is CASSITGSTEAFL. CDR3 bases: TGTGCCAGCAGTATAACAGGGAGCACTGAAGCTTTCCTT.

Many counts were recorded for this clonotype. The rearrangement joins TRBV28 to TRBJ1-2, with 7 bases fitting TRBD1. Germline CDR1 and CDR2: MDHEN and SYDVKM. The ends lost 6 bases at V and 3 bases at J; junction bases unmatched: 7. The CDR3 covers 14 residues. CDR3 sequence (DNA): TGTGCCAGCAGAACAGGGGAGCAGTACTATGGCTACACCTTC. The encoded protein is CASRTGEQYYGYTF.

This clonotype has ten or more counts. The rearrangement links TRBV11-2 to TRBJ1-1; D remains unclear. The CDR3 spans 11 residues. From germline, CDR1 is SGHAT and CDR2 FQNNGV. Trimming pared 5 bases from V and 7 bases from J, leaving 8 bases between. CDR3 loop: CASSPGIEAFF. The CDR3 DNA follows: TGTGCCAGCAGCCCGGGGATTGAAGCTTTCTTT.

In this sample, this clonotype turned up many times. V and J are TRBV6-2 or TRBV6-3 and TRBJ1-1; D is perhaps TRBD1 (6 bases). V lost 2 bases to trimming and J lost 1 base, with 14 bases between them. The CDR3 has 16 residues. Germline V lookup: CDR1 MNHEY, CDR2 SVGEGT. CDR3 coding DNA: TGTGCCAGCAGTTACAAGGTCGAGGGGGAGAACACTGAAGCTTTCTTT. Protein: CASSYKVEGENTEAFF.

This clonotype was observed a handful of times. The germline gene is not matched at one end of the junction; a read error may be the cause. The chain recombines TRBV15 with TRBJ1-3; 10 bases agree with TRBD1. CDR3 length: 16 residues. CDR1 LNHNV and CDR2 YYDKDF come from the germline V gene (reference sequence). This chain's CDR3 is CATSRAGQGLGNTVYF. CDR3 DNA: TGTGCCACCAGCAGAGCGGGACAGGGGTTAGGAAACACCGTATATTTT.

This clonotype was detected many times. The genes are TRBV12-3 or TRBV12-4 and TRBJ2-1; TRBD2 agrees at 9 bases. The CDR3 runs to 17 residues. Trimming took 5 bases from V and 2 from J; bases not matched to a gene: 10. For the CDR3, the DNA is TGTGCCAGCAGTCCGGGACTAGCTACGGCTCCCTACAATGAGCAGTTCTTC. Its protein is CASSPGLATAPYNEQFF.

This clonotype was detected ten times or more. V is TRBV9 and J is TRBJ2-1; D might be TRBD1 (5 bases). V lost 0 bases and J 1 base, leaving 8 bases between the germline ends. CDR3 length: 15 residues. From germline, CDR1 is SGDLS and CDR2 YYNGEE. DNA of the CDR3: TGTGCCAGCAGCGTAGGCAGGGCGTCCTACAATGAGCAGTTCTTC. Amino acid sequence: CASSVGRASYNEQFF.

The chain has TRBV6-1 and TRBJ1-4, with TRBD1 matching over 7 bases. The germline V gene encodes CDR1 MNHNS and CDR2 SASEGT. The CDR3 extends over 14 amino acids. V dropped 7 bases and J dropped 2; count of bases not matched to a gene: 4. The CDR3 loop reads CASKTGQTNEKLFF. The CDR3 region has the DNA TGTGCCAGCAAGACGGGACAGACTAATGAAAAACTGTTTTTT.

In its sample, this clonotype was seen a few times. The chain recombines TRBV12-3 or TRBV12-4 with TRBJ1-2; D is perhaps TRBD1 (5 bases). The CDR3 consists of 15 residues. V was clipped by 6 bases and J by 4 bases, with 18 bases between them. The CDR3: CASRRIRDGFYGYTF. The CDR3 DNA reads TGTGCCAGCAGACGTATCCGGGACGGCTTCTATGGCTACACCTTC.

The chain employs TRBV5-1 and TRBJ1-2; 7 bases are shared with TRBD1. The CDR3 consists of 13 residues. The ends lost 4 bases at V and 7 bases at J; junction bases unmatched: 7. Germline CDR1 SGHRS, CDR2 YFSETQ. CDR3 nucleotides: TGCGCCAGCAGCCCGGACAGGTCCTCTGGCTACACCTTC. Its translation is CASSPDRSSGYTF. The whole variable domain, remainder taken from reference TRBV5-1 and TRBJ1-2, is KAGVTQTPRYLIKTRGQQVTLSCSPISGHRSVSWYQQTPGQGLQFLFEYFSETQRNKGNFPGRFSGRQFSNSRSEMNVSTLELGDSALYLCASSPDRSSGYTFGSGTRLTVV.

This chain joins TRBV7-2 and TRBJ1-1; tentative D call: TRBD1 (6 bases). Trimming took off 2 bases at V and 1 base at J, with 8 bases between the two ends. The CDR3 loop spans 14 amino acids. CDR1 SGHTA and CDR2 FQGNSA come from the germline V gene. CDR3 sequence (DNA): TGTGCCAGCAGCTTAAGGGGGTGGAACACTGAAGCTTTCTTT. Translating it yields CASSLRGWNTEAFF.

This clonotype was recorded at least ten times. This chain joins TRBV20-1 and TRBJ1-1; 8 bases map to TRBD1. Looked up from germline, CDR1 is DFQATT and CDR2 is SNEGSKA (reference sequence). The CDR3 is made up of 13 amino acids. Unmatched junction bases numbered 1, after V lost 1 base and J lost 3 bases. For the CDR3, the DNA is TGCAGTGCTAGAGTGGACAGGGACACTGAAGCTTTCTTT. Protein product: CSARVDRDTEAFF.

This clonotype was seen at least ten times. This chain connects TRBV7-2 to TRBJ1-4, with 9 nucleotides matching TRBD1. V lost 2 bases and J lost 7; bases outside the gene matches: 2. Germline lookup yields CDR1 SGHTA and CDR2 FQGNSA. The length of the CDR3 is 14 residues. The CDR3 reads CASSLRTGVEKLFF. The CDR3 DNA sequence: TGTGCCAGCAGCTTACGGACAGGGGTTGAAAAACTGTTTTTT.

This chain joins TRBV7-8 and TRBJ1-5; maybe TRBD1 (5 bases). Germline loops: CDR1 SGHVS, CDR2 FQNEAQ. V was shortened by 4 bases and J by 9 bases, with 31 bases between the two germline ends. The CDR3 extends over 19 amino acids. CDR3: CASSSRTGLLGLGDPPQHF. The CDR3 DNA reads as TGTGCCAGCAGCTCCCGCACGGGACTTTTGGGGCTAGGTGATCCGCCCCAGCATTTT.

This chain uses TRBV12-3 or TRBV12-4 with TRBJ1-2; D possibly corresponds to TRBD1 (6 bases). V lost 6 bases and J lost 4, with 15 bases in between. The CDR3 consists of 14 residues. The CDR3 here is CASSPTQGVYGYTF. In DNA form, the CDR3 reads TGTGCCAGCAGCCCGACACAGGGCGTCTATGGCTACACCTTC.

Ten or more counts support this clonotype. This rearrangement joins TRBV12-3 or TRBV12-4 to TRBJ1-2; D is possibly TRBD1 (5 bases). The CDR3 spans 15 residues. V lost 6 bases and J 4 bases, leaving 18 bases between the germline ends. The CDR3 here is CASSLSGVRGYGYTF. The CDR3 region has the DNA TGTGCCAGCAGCTTATCCGGGGTTAGGGGCTATGGCTACACCTTC.

This clonotype was picked up one time. The rearrangement joins TRBV4-1 to TRBJ1-5; 7 bases align to TRBD1. Trimming at V came to 0 bases and at J to 1 base, leaving 3 bases not matched to a gene. The germline V gene encodes CDR1 MGHRA and CDR2 YSYEKL. The CDR3 has 16 amino acids. In nucleotides, the CDR3 is TGCGCCAGCAGCCAAGACGGCAGGGGGAGCAATCAGCCCCAGCATTTT. The encoded protein is CASSQDGRGSNQPQHF.

This sequence joins TRBV10-2 and TRBJ1-1; D uncertain. This CDR3 spans 14 amino acids. Germline lookup yields CDR1 WSHSY and CDR2 SAAADI. Trimming pared 3 bases from V and 1 base from J, leaving 9 bases between. CDR3 coding DNA: TGCGCCAGCAGTGAAACTGCGGGGAACACTGAAGCTTTCTTT. It is translated as CASSETAGNTEAFF.